What follows are 4 T cell receptor beta chains derived from one specimen sequenced in a study of cytomegalovirus exposure and HLA in healthy donors. The PCR used 60 Vbeta and 13 Jbeta primers. Repertoires were generated with immunoSEQ multiplex PCR, while TCRdb's copy carries only in-frame clones and drops some. This sample has 150,000 to 200,000 clones, with around 78% found just once. The source material was PBMCs. The source is a woman between 25 and 40 years old in good health and CMV-seropositive.

The count of this clone is one. The chain joins TRBV27 to TRBJ1-4; 10 bases align to TRBD1. Germline V lookup: CDR1 MNHEY, CDR2 SMNVEV (reference sequence). The CDR3 totals 16 residues. With 3 bases clipped from V and 10 bases from J, the junction kept 11 bases outside the gene matches. CDR3 nucleotides: TGTGCCAGCAGTTTGTCTGACAGGGGGCGAGGAGGAAAACTGTTTTTT. It translates to CASSLSDRGRGGKLFF.

The table lists this clone with a few counts. CDR3 sequence: CSVGLAGGNEQFF. The CDR3 DNA reads TGCAGCGTTGGCCTAGCGGGAGGCAATGAGCAGTTCTTC. The V gene is TRBV29-1, the J gene TRBJ2-1; TRBD2 agrees at 11 bases. This CDR3 has 13 residues. CDR1 SQVTM and CDR2 ANQGSEA come from the germline V gene. V was clipped by 4 bases and J by 6 bases; unmatched bases: 2.

This clone has more than one count but fewer than ten. The genes are TRBV27 and TRBJ2-3, with TRBD2 as a possible D gene (7 bases). CDR1 and CDR2 from the germline V gene are MNHEY and SMNVEV (reference sequence). The V end lost 7 bases, the J end lost 1 base, and 18 bases lay between the germline ends. CDR3 length: 16 amino acids. CDR3 DNA: TGTGCCAGCACCTTGGGCGCGGGGGCAGGCACAGATACGCAGTATTTT. Its protein is CASTLGAGAGTDTQYF.

J is TRBJ2-5 and V is TRBV7-9; TRBD2 aligns across 7 bases. Germline V CDR1 and CDR2: SEHNR, FQNEAQ (reference sequence). Trimming removed 5 bases from V and 5 bases from J; junction bases left unmatched: 5. CDR3 size: 13 residues. CDR3 loop: CASSRMGGETQYF. The DNA of the CDR3 is TGTGCCAGCAGCCGGATGGGGGGGGAGACCCAGTACTTC.